This T cell receptor (beta chain) came from a study of T cell changes during pregnancy in multiple sclerosis. The repertoire was sequenced with immunoSEQ multiplex PCR; TCRdb's copy has only in-frame clones and lacks some. The repertoire consists of 20,000 to 25,000 clones, with 90% to 95% occurring once and the leading ten covering roughly 7%. The sequencing used CD8+ T cells from peripheral blood mononuclear cells, collected in the third trimester of pregnancy. The clonotype originates from a female donor with multiple sclerosis, enrolled in a pregnancy study.

The CDR3 nucleotides are TGTGCCAGCAGTTACTCGCTCCGGGAGTTCTCCTACAATGAGCAGTTCTTC. Amino acid sequence: CASSYSLREFSYNEQFF. The V gene is TRBV28, the J gene TRBJ2-1; D may be TRBD2 (6 bases). Germline lookup yields CDR1 MDHEN and CDR2 SYDVKM. Trimming took off 4 bases at V and 0 bases at J, with 16 bases between the two ends. The CDR3 runs 17 residues.